Presented here are 8 T cell receptor beta chains from one specimen sequenced in a study of blood T cell repertoires in COVID-19. Libraries were prepared by immunoSEQ multiplex PCR; TCRdb keeps only in-frame clonotypes and omits some of them. The sample includes about 240,000 clones, 80% to 90% seen only once; the top ten take under 4.5%. Input material: peripheral blood. The source of these receptors is a man between 50 and 59 years old with acute or convalescent COVID-19.

CDR3 loop: CASSLGGLNTEAFF. DNA for the CDR3: TGTGCCAGCAGCTTGGGGGGGCTGAACACTGAAGCTTTCTTT. The chain joins TRBV7-9 to TRBJ1-1, with D perhaps TRBD1 (6 bases). V lost 3 bases and J 0 bases, leaving 8 bases between the germline ends. From germline, CDR1 is SEHNR and CDR2 FQNEAQ (reference sequence). This CDR3 region has 14 residues.

This chain joins TRBV6-5 and TRBJ1-2; 8 positions agree with TRBD1. This CDR3 region has 16 residues. Germline CDR1 MNHEY, CDR2 SVGAGI. Trimming at V came to 2 bases and at J to 4 bases, leaving 9 bases not matched to a gene. CDR3 nucleotides: TGTGCCAGCAGTTACATTTTTACAGGGGGATCCTATGGCTACACCTTC. Protein product: CASSYIFTGGSYGYTF.

This clone was seen a single time. The chain recombines TRBV27 with TRBJ2-7; TRBD1 is a possible D gene (6 bases). This CDR3 is built from 13 residues. Per germline, CDR1 MNHEY and CDR2 SMNVEV (reference sequence). V was clipped by 5 bases and J by 6 bases, with 14 bases between them. CDR3 residues: CASSLRRGVEQYF. The CDR3 region has the DNA TGTGCCAGCAGTCTTCGCAGGGGAGTCGAGCAGTACTTC.

The chain is built from TRBV25-1 and TRBJ1-6; D possibly corresponds to TRBD1 (6 bases). The germline gives CDR1 MGHDK, CDR2 SYGVNS. The CDR3 contains 14 residues. V shed 4 bases and J shed 5 bases, with 9 bases lying between them. The CDR3, as DNA: TGTGCCAGCAGTGCACAGGGAAATAATTCACCCCTCCACTTT. It translates to CASSAQGNNSPLHF.

This clone occurred once. The chain uses TRBV9 and TRBJ2-1; maybe TRBD1 (6 bases). The CDR3 consists of 14 residues. In germline, CDR1 is SGDLS, CDR2 YYNGEE. V was pared by 3 bases and J by 8 bases, with 15 bases between. CDR3 residues: CASSGETGHYEQFF. The CDR3, as DNA: TGTGCCAGCAGCGGCGAAACAGGGCACTATGAGCAGTTCTTC.

J is TRBJ1-5 and V is TRBV28, with TRBD1 identical over 7 bases. Germline CDR1 is MDHEN and CDR2 is SYDVKM. The trim removed 8 bases at V and 0 bases at J, leaving 4 bases unmatched. The CDR3 runs 14 residues. The CDR3 loop reads CASVQGVSNQPQHF. The DNA for the CDR3 is TGTGCCAGCGTTCAGGGGGTTAGCAATCAGCCCCAGCATTTT.

The V gene is TRBV6-2 or TRBV6-3, the J gene TRBJ1-5; TRBD1 might be the D (5 bases). CDR3 size: 15 residues. Germline V CDR1 and CDR2: MNHEY, SVGEGT. V lost 6 bases, J lost 6 bases, and 18 bases lay in between. CDR3 in DNA: TGTGCCAGCAGGTACGATGGGGGGGGTGGTCAGCCCCAGCATTTT. Amino acids: CASRYDGGGGQPQHF.

In this sample, this clone turned up once. This sequence joins TRBV11-1 and TRBJ2-7; possible D gene TRBD1, 6 bases. Germline V lookup: CDR1 SGHAT, CDR2 FQDESV (reference sequence). V was pared by 0 bases and J by 3 bases, with 15 bases between. The CDR3 has 16 residues. In DNA form, the CDR3 reads TGTGCCAGCAGCTTAGCGCCAGGGGAAATACGCTACGAGCAGTACTTC. Encoded protein: CASSLAPGEIRYEQYF.